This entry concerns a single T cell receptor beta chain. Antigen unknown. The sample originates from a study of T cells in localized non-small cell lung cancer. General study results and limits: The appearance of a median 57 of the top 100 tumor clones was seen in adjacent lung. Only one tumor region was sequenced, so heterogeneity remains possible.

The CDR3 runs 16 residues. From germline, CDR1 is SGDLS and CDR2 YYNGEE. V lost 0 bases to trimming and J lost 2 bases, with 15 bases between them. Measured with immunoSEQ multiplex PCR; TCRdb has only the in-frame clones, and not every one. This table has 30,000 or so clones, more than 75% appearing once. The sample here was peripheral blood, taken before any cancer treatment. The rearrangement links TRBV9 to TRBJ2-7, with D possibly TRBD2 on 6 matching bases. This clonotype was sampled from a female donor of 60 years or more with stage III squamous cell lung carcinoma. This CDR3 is CASSVASSAQPYEQYF. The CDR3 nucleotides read TGTGCCAGCAGCGTAGCGTCTAGCGCCCAACCCTACGAGCAGTACTTC.